This TCR beta chain was retrieved from a study of OX40 agonist ivuxolimab in advanced cancers. With regard to the full study: The costimulatory receptor OX40 (CD134) was targeted by ivuxolimab, a fully human IgG2 agonistic monoclonal antibody. A male proportion of about 79% and a mean age of 60 years, ranging from 23 to 79, were recorded for the dose-escalation cohort. Partial responses were achieved by three dose-escalation patients, of whom one had hepatocellular carcinoma and two had cutaneous melanoma. The paper describes the monotherapy dose-escalation part (N of about 50 patients) of the phase I trial of ivuxolimab. The purpose of peripheral TCRbeta sequencing was to test whether ivuxolimab changed TCR sequence diversity and led to clonal T-cell expansion. Patients were allowed to have had prior anti-PD-1, anti-PD-L1 or anti-CTLA-4 therapy, and about 40% of the dose-escalation patients had been treated with checkpoint inhibitors. Intravenous ivuxolimab was administered to patients every 2 weeks at six dose levels: 0.01, 0.1, 0.3, 1.5, 3 and 10 mg/kg. Of the 50 to 55 dose-escalation patients, hepatocellular carcinoma was present in 19, melanoma in roughly 15, renal cell carcinoma in 9 and head and neck cancer in 9. What the authors observed across the whole study: After ivuxolimab, expanded clones were on average more numerous among CD8+ T cells than among CD4+ T cells. At doses of 0.1 to 3.0 mg/kg, clonal expansion of both CD4+ and CD8+ T cells in blood was seen between baseline and week 6. The antigen specificity of the peripheral T cells that underwent clonal expansion was not determined. Low levels of normalized T-cell clonal expansion were also seen in some patients who did not respond. In the 0.1-3.0 mg/kg groups, partial responders had among the lowest normalized peripheral clonal expansion, particularly in CD8+ T cells.

In regard to this clone: This receptor's antigen is unknown. No base quality information exists; no much larger clone differs at one position.

The CDR3, from cysteine to phenylalanine, totals 14 residues. Of all the DNA, just the CDR3 is kept, 42 bases in frame from base 1. V sheds 4 bases and J sheds 5 bases, leaving 11 bases between their ends. Taken from the germline V gene, the CDR1 and CDR2 loops are WSHSY and SAAADI. The trial excluded patients who had a history of autoimmune disease or who were on systemic immunosuppression. Peripheral blood for TCR sequencing was collected from all dose cohorts at baseline, on cycle 4 day 1, and on cycle 7 day 1. The samples were taken from a phase I, first-in-human, multicenter, open-label dose-escalation trial of ivuxolimab. Adults with locally advanced or metastatic melanoma, renal cell carcinoma, hepatocellular carcinoma or head and neck squamous cell carcinoma were enrolled in the trial. Before TCR sequencing, CD4+ T cells and CD8+ T cells were sorted from peripheral blood as separate populations.

To sequence the TCRbeta CDR3 region, genomic DNA was isolated from the sorted cells. TCRbeta CDR3 regions were sequenced using the immunoSEQ Assay. The source is immuneACCESS, and TCRdb retained only in-frame sequences with V and J called. Part of the clones is not carried over; for the studies checked, unresolved V genes explain less than half of this, and the remainder is unexplained. This sample gives around 53,000 clones in total; 79% of them show up just once. Jointly, the top ten make up approximately 2.3% of the sample. The chain is made from TRBV10-2 and TRBJ2-2; 6 matching bases give a weak D call of TRBD2. The sequencing here drew on CD4+ or CD8+ T cells sorted from blood, taken in a trial of the OX40 agonist ivuxolimab. This receptor was identified in an adult with an advanced solid tumor such as melanoma, head and neck, liver or kidney cancer. The sequence in DNA is TGCGCCAGCAGTGTAGCTAGCGAGACCGGGGAGCTGTTTTTT. It codes for CASSVASETGELFF.